This record covers a single TCR beta chain. What it recognizes is unknown. J gave up 5 bases and V 7 bases, and 9 bases lay outside the gene matches. CDR1 SQVTM and CDR2 ANQGSEA come from the germline V gene. This CDR3 has 13 amino acids. The sample comes from a study of OX40 agonist ivuxolimab in advanced cancers. Study as a whole: Every 2 weeks, patients received ivuxolimab intravenously, dosed at 0.01 to 10 mg/kg. Findings and caveats of the study: Clones of CD4+ and CD8+ blood T cells grew by week 6 at doses of 0.1 to 3.0 mg/kg. Those patients achieving a partial response at 0.1-3.0 mg/kg showed among the lowest clonal expansion.

Repertoires were generated with immunoSEQ multiplex PCR, while TCRdb's copy carries only in-frame clones and drops some. Here the sample spans roughly 50,000 clones, approximately 89% being singletons. At cycle 4 day 1, cycle 7 day 1, and baseline, blood was sampled. This chain links TRBV29-1 with TRBJ1-1; 8 bases are shared with TRBD1. The clonotype originates from an adult with an advanced solid tumor such as melanoma, head and neck, liver or kidney cancer. The specimen was CD4+ or CD8+ T cells sorted from blood, collected in a trial of the OX40 agonist ivuxolimab. CDR3 sequence reads: CSATQQGETEAFF. CDR3 bases: TGCAGCGCTACTCAACAGGGGGAGACTGAAGCTTTCTTT.